This paragraph covers one TCR beta chain sequence. This CDR3 has 16 residues. With 7 bases clipped from V and 10 bases from J, the junction kept 17 bases outside the gene matches. Germline V lookup: CDR1 SGHAT, CDR2 FQDESV (reference sequence). The data were taken from a study of T cell changes during pregnancy in multiple sclerosis. Sequencing used immunoSEQ multiplex PCR; TCRdb keeps in-frame clones, though not all of them. This table has 35,000 to 50,000 clones, 80% to 90% appearing once. This sequence joins TRBV11-1 and TRBJ2-1; 9 bases are shared with TRBD2. The material was CD4+ T cells from peripheral blood mononuclear cells, obtained after pregnancy. The sequence was collected from a female donor with multiple sclerosis, enrolled in a pregnancy study. The CDR3 here is CASTLALGLAGSEQFF. The CDR3 nucleotides are TGTGCCAGCACTTTAGCGCTAGGGCTAGCGGGATCCGAGCAGTTCTTC.